The 21 T cell receptor beta chains below all came from one sample that was sequenced in a study of naive and memory T cell subsets. The SP2 primer and nested alpha and beta constant region primers amplified ligated cDNA in four rounds. One entry per CDR3 protein results from TCRdb running MiXCR on the 5' RACE reads. The sample has roughly 48,000 distinct CDR3 sequences; 4.7% are singletons. TCR cDNA received a 3' ligated oligonucleotide that carried a UMI. The source is a female donor in good health.

Worth noting for this clonotype: Possible read error: a much larger clone is one base away. The CDR3 reads CAISGLEGGPEAFF. In DNA form, the CDR3 reads TGTGCCATCAGTGGGCTTGAGGGAGGTCCTGAAGCTTTCTTT. The chain couples TRBV10-3 to TRBJ1-1; D uncertain. From germline, CDR1 is ENHRY and CDR2 SYGVKD. The CDR3 has 14 amino acids. V lost 4 bases to trimming and J lost 6 bases, with 15 bases between them.

This clonotype was seen repeatedly, ten times or more. The chain uses TRBV4-2 and TRBJ1-3; no clear D. V lost 5 bases and J lost 0, with 14 bases in between. CDR3 length: 16 residues. Germline V gene data show CDR1 as LGHNA and CDR2 as YNFKEQ. The CDR3 sequence is CASSASGRNSGNTIYF. The CDR3 DNA sequence: TGTGCCAGCAGCGCCTCCGGACGGAACTCTGGAAACACCATATATTTT.

This clonotype was counted many times. The chain has TRBV11-2 and TRBJ2-1; D possibly corresponds to TRBD2 (6 bases). The CDR3 runs 18 residues. Germline V gene lookup returns CDR1 SGHAT and CDR2 FQNNGV. The ends were cut back, 6 bases at V and 4 bases at J, with 25 bases in the middle. The CDR3 DNA reads as TGTGCCAGCAGTTACCAGAGAAACCCCCTAGCGAGATACAATGAGCAGTTCTTC. Translation: CASSYQRNPLARYNEQFF.

In its sample, this clonotype was seen a few times. The J gene is TRBJ2-7, the V gene TRBV9; TRBD2 aligns across 7 bases. Looked up from germline, CDR1 is SGDLS and CDR2 is YYNGEE. Unmatched junction bases numbered 5, after V lost 0 bases and J lost 2 bases. The CDR3 runs to 15 residues. CDR3 DNA sequence: TGTGCCAGCAGCGTAGGAGCGGGAAAAGCCTACGAGCAGTACTTC. It specifies CASSVGAGKAYEQYF.

This clonotype was observed a single time. J is TRBJ2-1 and V is TRBV19; TRBD2 agrees at 7 bases. The CDR3 is 15 amino acids. With V trimmed by 6 bases and J by 0 bases, 5 bases remained unmatched. In germline, CDR1 is LNHDA, CDR2 SQIVND (reference sequence). The CDR3 DNA reads as TGTGCCAGTAGATTCGGGAGGAGCTCCTACAATGAGCAGTTCTTC. Translated, it gives CASRFGRSSYNEQFF.

The sample holds a few counts of this clonotype. Since a much larger clone is just one base distant, this may be a read error. This rearrangement joins TRBV12-3 or TRBV12-4 to TRBJ1-2, with 8 positions matching TRBD1. The length of the CDR3 is 13 residues. DNA for the CDR3: TGTGCCAGCAGTTTGTACAGGGGGGATGGCGACACCTTC. Translation: CASSLYRGDGDTF.

The chain recombines TRBV12-3 or TRBV12-4 with TRBJ1-2, with a tentative D call TRBD1 (5 bases). The CDR3 totals 13 residues. Deletions cut 2 bases from V and 6 bases from J, with 10 bases between. The CDR3 is CASSLQGIDGYTF. The CDR3, as DNA: TGTGCCAGCAGTTTACAGGGTATCGATGGCTACACCTTC.

This clonotype was counted many times. V gene TRBV20-1 combines with J gene TRBJ2-7; 9 nucleotides match TRBD2. V trimming: 3 bases; J trimming: 6 bases; junction bases outside the gene matches: 6. Germline CDR1 and CDR2: DFQATT and SNEGSKA (reference sequence). CDR3 length equals 13 residues. In DNA form, the CDR3 reads TGCAGTGCTAGGCGGCGGGAGGGGACCGAGCAGTACTTC. It codes for CSARRREGTEQYF.

This clonotype was counted ten times or more. The chain joins TRBV14 to TRBJ2-7; 7 bases are a match to TRBD2. Unmatched junction bases numbered 3, after V lost 4 bases and J lost 0 bases. CDR1 and CDR2 from the germline V gene are SGHDN and FVKESK. The CDR3 spans 14 residues. CDR3 nucleotide sequence: TGTGCCAGCAGCCCCCGACTAGCCTCCTACGAGCAGTACTTC. It encodes CASSPRLASYEQYF.

This clonotype was seen at least ten times. This chain connects TRBV6-1 to TRBJ1-1; 8 positions agree with TRBD1. CDR3 length equals 13 residues. The germline V gene has CDR1 MNHNS and CDR2 SASEGT. Trimming removed 5 bases from V and 5 bases from J; junction bases left unmatched: 4. CDR3 nucleotide sequence: TGTGCCAGCAGTCCCCGACAGGGGACTGAAGCTTTCTTT. Residues: CASSPRQGTEAFF.

In its sample, this clonotype was seen many times. CDR3 in DNA: TGTGCCAGTATCGTCGACAGATTCGGAAATCAGCCCCAGCATTTT. Amino acids: CASIVDRFGNQPQHF. The genes are TRBV19 and TRBJ1-5, with a weak D call TRBD1 (5 bases). Trimming shortened V by 7 bases and J by 4 bases, and 17 bases separated the two germline ends. The CDR3 runs 15 residues. CDR1 is LNHDA and CDR2 is SQIVND in the germline V gene (reference sequence).

This clonotype was observed a handful of times. This chain joins TRBV6-6 and TRBJ2-6, with 7 bases matching TRBD1. CDR1 and CDR2 from the germline V gene are MNHNY and SVGAGI (reference sequence). This CDR3 is 15 amino acids long. Trimming cost V 6 bases and J 2 bases; bases outside gene matches: 4. CDR3 DNA sequence: TGTGCCAGCAGGCCCGACAGGGCTGGGGCCAACGTCCTGACTTTC. Its protein is CASRPDRAGANVLTF.

V usage is TRBV24-1 and J usage is TRBJ2-5; TRBD2 agrees at 10 bases. The junction had 0 bases not matched to a gene; V was cut back by 7 bases and J by 2 bases. The CDR3 is 13 amino acids. Germline loops: CDR1 KGHDR, CDR2 SFDVKD. The CDR3 DNA follows: TGTGCCACCAGGACTAGCGGGCAAGAGACCCAGTACTTC. This translates into CATRTSGQETQYF.

There are a few counts of this clonotype. J is TRBJ2-2 and V is TRBV5-1, with 7 bases lining up with TRBD1. V trimming: 4 bases; J trimming: 0 bases; junction bases outside the gene matches: 9. This CDR3 is 17 amino acids long. CDR1 is SGHRS, CDR2 YFSETQ, per germline. For the CDR3, the DNA is TGCGCCAGCAGCGCGGACAAGGGGACAGCGAACACCGGGGAGCTGTTTTTT. Translated, it gives CASSADKGTANTGELFF.

In its sample, this clonotype was seen many times. The chain combines TRBV6-5 with TRBJ1-2; TRBD1 is a possible D gene (6 bases). Germline lookup yields CDR1 MNHEY and CDR2 SVGAGI. With 4 bases removed from V and 8 bases from J, the gap between germline ends came to 20 bases. This CDR3 is built from 15 residues. The CDR3 region has the DNA TGTGCCAGCAGTTCCAGGGGAAAGGGGTCGTGGGGCTACACCTTC. This codes for CASSSRGKGSWGYTF.

In this sample, this clonotype turned up many times. The CDR3 here is CASSQTRSFADTQYF. The DNA of the CDR3 is TGTGCCAGCAGTCAAACAAGATCCTTCGCAGATACGCAGTATTTT. The chain couples TRBV27 to TRBJ2-3; D unclear. V was clipped by 5 bases and J by 4 bases, with 16 bases between them. CDR1 is MNHEY, CDR2 SMNVEV, per germline (reference sequence). The CDR3 runs to 15 residues.

The chain has TRBV28 and TRBJ1-2, with a tentative D call TRBD1 (6 bases). The V gene's germline CDR1 is MDHEN and CDR2 SYDVKM. The germline V and J ends were trimmed by 5 bases and 12 bases, with 19 bases remaining between them. This CDR3 has 13 amino acids. The CDR3 coding sequence is TGTGCCAGCAGTCCAACCTTCCGTGGGGGCGACACCTTC. It yields the protein CASSPTFRGGDTF.

V and J are TRBV28 and TRBJ2-4; TRBD2 matches 10 bases. The junction had 13 bases not matched to a gene; V was cut back by 5 bases and J by 0 bases. Looked up from germline, CDR1 is MDHEN and CDR2 is SYDVKM. The CDR3 length is 19 residues. Here the CDR3 reads CASSIPGLASTLAKNIQYF. For the CDR3, the DNA is TGTGCCAGCAGTATACCGGGACTAGCGTCTACATTAGCCAAAAACATTCAGTACTTC. The complete variable domain, with remaining parts taken from reference TRBV28 and TRBJ2-4, reads DVKVTQSSRYLVKRTGEKVFLECVQDMDHENMFWYRQDPGLGLRLIYFSYDVKMKEKGDIPEGYSVSREKKERFSLILESASTNQTSMYLCASSIPGLASTLAKNIQYFGAGTRLSVL.

This clonotype was observed many times. The J gene is TRBJ2-7, the V gene TRBV4-3, with D hard to call. The CDR3 extends over 15 amino acids. The V gene's germline CDR1 is LGHNA and CDR2 YSLEER. The V end lost 0 bases, the J end lost 2 bases, and 11 bases lay between the germline ends. The CDR3 DNA reads TGCGCCAGCAGCCAAGAAGACCTATACACCTACGAGCAGTACTTC. Amino acids: CASSQEDLYTYEQYF.

This clonotype occurred many times. The gene calls are TRBV19 and TRBJ2-1, with D tentatively TRBD2 (6 bases). CDR3 length: 16 residues. CDR1 is LNHDA, CDR2 SQIVND, per germline (reference sequence). V was pared by 7 bases and J by 5 bases, with 21 bases between. CDR3 DNA sequence: TGTGCCAGTAATCGGGCGGGAAGCTGGACGGACAATGAGCAGTTCTTC. Residues: CASNRAGSWTDNEQFF. Filled out from reference TRBV19 and TRBJ2-1, the complete variable domain reads DGGITQSPKYLFRKEGQNVTLSCEQNLNHDAMYWYRQDPGQGLRLIYYSQIVNDFQKGDIAEGYSVSREKKESFPLTVTSAQKNPTAFYLCASNRAGSWTDNEQFFGPGTRLTVL.

The chain combines TRBV25-1 with TRBJ2-7, with 8 bases lining up with TRBD2. CDR1 and CDR2 (germline): MGHDK, SYGVNS. The CDR3 is made up of 15 amino acids. Losses at the gene ends were 1 base for V and 3 bases for J; bases not matched to a gene: 5. The CDR3 nucleotides are TGTGCCAGCAGTGAATCGGTTAGCGGGGTCTACGAGCAGTACTTC. This translates into CASSESVSGVYEQYF.